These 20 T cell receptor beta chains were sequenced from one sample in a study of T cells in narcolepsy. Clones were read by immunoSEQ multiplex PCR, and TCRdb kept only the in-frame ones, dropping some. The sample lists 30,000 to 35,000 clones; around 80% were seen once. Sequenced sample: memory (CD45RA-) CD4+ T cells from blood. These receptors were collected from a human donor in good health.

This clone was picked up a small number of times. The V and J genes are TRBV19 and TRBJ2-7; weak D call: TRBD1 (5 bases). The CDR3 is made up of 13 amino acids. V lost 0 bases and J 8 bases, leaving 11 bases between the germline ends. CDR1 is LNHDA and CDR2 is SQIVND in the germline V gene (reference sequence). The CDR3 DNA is TGTGCCAGTAGTATAGAGGGGCGTAAACAGCAGTACTTC. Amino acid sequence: CASSIEGRKQQYF.

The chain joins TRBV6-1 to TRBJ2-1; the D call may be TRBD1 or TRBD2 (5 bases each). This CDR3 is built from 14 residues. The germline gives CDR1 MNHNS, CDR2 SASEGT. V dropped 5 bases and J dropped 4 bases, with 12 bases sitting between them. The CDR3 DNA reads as TGTGCCAGCAGTCTGCAGAGGGGTTACAATGAGCAGTTCTTC. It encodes CASSLQRGYNEQFF.

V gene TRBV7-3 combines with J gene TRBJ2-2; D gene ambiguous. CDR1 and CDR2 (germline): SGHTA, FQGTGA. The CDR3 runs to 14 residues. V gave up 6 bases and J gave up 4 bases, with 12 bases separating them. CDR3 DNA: TGTGCCAGCAGTACGACGTCGTTCACCGGGGAGCTGTTTTTT. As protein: CASSTTSFTGELFF.

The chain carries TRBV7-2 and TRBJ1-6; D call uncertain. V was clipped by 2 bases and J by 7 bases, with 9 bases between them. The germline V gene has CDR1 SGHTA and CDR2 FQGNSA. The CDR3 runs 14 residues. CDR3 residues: CASSLRQTNSPLHF. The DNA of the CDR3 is TGTGCCAGCAGCTTAAGGCAAACAAATTCACCCCTCCACTTT.

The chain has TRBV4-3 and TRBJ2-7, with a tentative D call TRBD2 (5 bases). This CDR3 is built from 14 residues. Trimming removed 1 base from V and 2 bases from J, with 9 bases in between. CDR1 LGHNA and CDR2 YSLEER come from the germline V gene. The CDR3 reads CASSQAYGTYEQYF. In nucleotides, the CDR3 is TGCGCCAGCAGCCAAGCTTACGGGACCTACGAGCAGTACTTC.

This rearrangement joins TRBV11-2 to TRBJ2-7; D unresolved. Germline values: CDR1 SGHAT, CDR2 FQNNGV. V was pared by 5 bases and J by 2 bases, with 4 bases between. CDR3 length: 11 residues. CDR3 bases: TGTGCCAGCAGCGGCGCCTACGAGCAGTACTTC. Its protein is CASSGAYEQYF. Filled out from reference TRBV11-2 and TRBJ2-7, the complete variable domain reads EAGVAQSPRYKIIEKRQSVAFWCNPISGHATLYWYQQILGQGPKLLIQFQNNGVVDDSQLPKDRFSAERLKGVDSTLKIQPAKLEDSAVYLCASSGAYEQYFGPGTRLTVT.

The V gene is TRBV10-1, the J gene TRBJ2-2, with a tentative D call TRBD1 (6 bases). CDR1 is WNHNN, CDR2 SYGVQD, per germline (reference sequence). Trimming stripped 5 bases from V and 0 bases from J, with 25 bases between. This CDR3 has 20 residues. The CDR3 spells CASSPKIQGIQIPNTGELFF. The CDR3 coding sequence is TGCGCCAGCAGTCCAAAGATTCAGGGGATTCAGATACCGAACACCGGGGAGCTGTTTTTT.

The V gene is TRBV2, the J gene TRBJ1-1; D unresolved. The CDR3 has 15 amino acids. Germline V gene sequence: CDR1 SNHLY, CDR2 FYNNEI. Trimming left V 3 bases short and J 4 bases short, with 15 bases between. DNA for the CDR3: TGTGCCAGCAGTGAGGACCCAGCAAGAGTCACTGAAGCTTTCTTT. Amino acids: CASSEDPARVTEAFF.

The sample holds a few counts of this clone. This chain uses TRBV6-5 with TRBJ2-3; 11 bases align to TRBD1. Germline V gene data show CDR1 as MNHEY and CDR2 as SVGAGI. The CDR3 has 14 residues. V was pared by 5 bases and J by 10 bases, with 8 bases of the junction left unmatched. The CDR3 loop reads CASSEGQGERAQYF. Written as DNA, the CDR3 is TGTGCCAGCAGTGAGGGACAGGGGGAGAGGGCGCAGTATTTT.

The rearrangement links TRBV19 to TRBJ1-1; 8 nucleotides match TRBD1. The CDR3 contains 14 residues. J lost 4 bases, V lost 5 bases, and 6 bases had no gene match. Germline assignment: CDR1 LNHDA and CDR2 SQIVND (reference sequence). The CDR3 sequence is CASSLRQGITEAFF. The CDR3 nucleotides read TGTGCCAGTAGTCTAAGACAGGGGATCACTGAAGCTTTCTTT.

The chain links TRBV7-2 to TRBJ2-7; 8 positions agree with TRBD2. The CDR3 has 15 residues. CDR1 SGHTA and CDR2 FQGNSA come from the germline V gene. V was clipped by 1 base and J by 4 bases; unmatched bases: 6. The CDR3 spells CASSLDAGGLYEQYF. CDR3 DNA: TGTGCCAGCAGCTTAGATGCGGGGGGTCTTTACGAGCAGTACTTC.

This chain's CDR3 is CSVAQLSYEQYF. The DNA of the CDR3 is TGCAGCGTTGCACAGCTCTCCTACGAGCAGTACTTC. The chain couples TRBV29-1 to TRBJ2-7; unclear D gene. V lost 4 bases, J lost 0 bases, and 7 bases lay in between. The CDR3 contains 12 residues. Germline V gene data show CDR1 as SQVTM and CDR2 as ANQGSEA.

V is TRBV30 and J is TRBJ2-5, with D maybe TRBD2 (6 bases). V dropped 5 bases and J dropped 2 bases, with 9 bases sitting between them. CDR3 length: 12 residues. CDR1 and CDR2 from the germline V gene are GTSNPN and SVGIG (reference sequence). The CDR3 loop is CAWAGPQETQYF. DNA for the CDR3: TGTGCCTGGGCGGGGCCTCAAGAGACCCAGTACTTC.

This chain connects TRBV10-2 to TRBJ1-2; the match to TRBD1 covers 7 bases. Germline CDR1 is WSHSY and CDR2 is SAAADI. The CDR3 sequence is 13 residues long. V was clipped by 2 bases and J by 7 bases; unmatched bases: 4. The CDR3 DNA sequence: TGCGCCAGCAGTGAGCTAGGGGGCGGTGGCTACACCTTC. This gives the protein CASSELGGGGYTF.

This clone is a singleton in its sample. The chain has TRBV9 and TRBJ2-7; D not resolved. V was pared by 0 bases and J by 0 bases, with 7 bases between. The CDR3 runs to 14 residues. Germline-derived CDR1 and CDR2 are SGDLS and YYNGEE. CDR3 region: CASSVGVGSYEQYF. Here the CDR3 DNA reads TGTGCCAGCAGCGTAGGTGTGGGCTCCTACGAGCAGTACTTC.

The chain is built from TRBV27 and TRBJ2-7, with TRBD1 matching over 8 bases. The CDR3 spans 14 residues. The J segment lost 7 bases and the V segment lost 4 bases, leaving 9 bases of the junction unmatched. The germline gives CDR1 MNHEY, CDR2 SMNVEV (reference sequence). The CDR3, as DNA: TGTGCCAGCAGTTCGGGACAGGCGCTGGGAGAGCAGTACTTC. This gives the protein CASSSGQALGEQYF.

The CDR3 DNA is TGTGCCTGGATTGCGGGGCGGGCTTTCTTT. It encodes CAWIAGRAFF. The V gene is TRBV30, the J gene TRBJ1-1; a possible D gene is TRBD1 (5 bases). The CDR3 sequence is 10 residues long. Trimming removed 4 bases at V and 11 bases at J, with 11 bases between. Looked up from germline, CDR1 is GTSNPN and CDR2 is SVGIG (reference sequence).

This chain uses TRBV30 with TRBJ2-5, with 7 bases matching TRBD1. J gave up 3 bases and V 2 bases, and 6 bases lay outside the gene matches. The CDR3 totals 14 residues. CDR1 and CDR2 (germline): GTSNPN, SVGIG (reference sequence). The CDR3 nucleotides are TGTGCCTGGAGTCTTTACAGGGGAAAAGAGACCCAGTACTTC. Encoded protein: CAWSLYRGKETQYF. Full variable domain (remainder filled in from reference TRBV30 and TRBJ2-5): SQTIHQWPATLVQPVGSPLSLECTVEGTSNPNLYWYRQAAGRGLQLLFYSVGIGQISSEVPQNLSASRPQDRQFILSSKKLLLSDSGFYLCAWSLYRGKETQYFGPGTRLLVL.

For the CDR3, the DNA is TGTGCCAGCAGATCGGGACGGGCTAATGAAAAACTGTTTTTT. Amino acids: CASRSGRANEKLFF. The chain employs TRBV5-6 and TRBJ1-4, with TRBD1 as a possible D gene (5 bases). The V gene's germline CDR1 is SGHDT and CDR2 YYEEEE. The CDR3 spans 14 residues. V gave up 5 bases and J gave up 3 bases, with 11 bases separating them.

The CDR3 DNA reads as TGTGCCAGCAGCCCGACTAGGACGAACACCGGGGAGCTGTTTTTT. Translation: CASSPTRTNTGELFF. The chain combines TRBV7-2 with TRBJ2-2, with a possible D match to TRBD2 (6 bases). Germline CDR1 reads SGHTA; CDR2 reads FQGNSA. V was shortened by 5 bases and J by 0 bases, with 10 bases between the two germline ends. The CDR3 sequence is 15 residues long.